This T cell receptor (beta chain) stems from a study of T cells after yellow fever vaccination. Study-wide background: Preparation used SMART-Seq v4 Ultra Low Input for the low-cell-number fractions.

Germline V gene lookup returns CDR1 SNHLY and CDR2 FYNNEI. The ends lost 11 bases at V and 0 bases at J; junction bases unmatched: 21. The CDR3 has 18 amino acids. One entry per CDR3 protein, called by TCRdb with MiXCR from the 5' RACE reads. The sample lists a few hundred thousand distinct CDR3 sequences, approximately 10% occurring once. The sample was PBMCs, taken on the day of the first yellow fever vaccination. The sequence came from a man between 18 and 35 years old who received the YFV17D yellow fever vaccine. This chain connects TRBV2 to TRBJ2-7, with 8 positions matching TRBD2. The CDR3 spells CACTPRGVAGLSSYEQYF. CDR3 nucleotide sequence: TGTGCCTGCACTCCTCGAGGAGTAGCGGGGCTATCCTCCTACGAGCAGTACTTC.